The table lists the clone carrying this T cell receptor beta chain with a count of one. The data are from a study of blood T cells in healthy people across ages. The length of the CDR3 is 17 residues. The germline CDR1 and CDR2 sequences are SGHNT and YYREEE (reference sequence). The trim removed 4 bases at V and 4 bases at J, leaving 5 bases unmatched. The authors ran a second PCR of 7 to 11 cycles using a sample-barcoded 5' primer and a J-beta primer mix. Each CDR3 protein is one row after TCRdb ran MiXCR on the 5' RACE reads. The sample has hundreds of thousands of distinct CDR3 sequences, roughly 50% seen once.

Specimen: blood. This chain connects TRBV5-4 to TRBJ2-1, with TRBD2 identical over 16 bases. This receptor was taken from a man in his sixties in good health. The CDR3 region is CASSPGTSGGAYNEQFF. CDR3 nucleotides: TGTGCCAGCAGCCCCGGGACTAGCGGGGGGGCATACAATGAGCAGTTCTTC.